A single sample is the source of the 23 T cell receptor beta chains below, sequenced in a study of blood T cell repertoires in COVID-19. TCRdb's copy holds only in-frame clones and misses some; the assay was immunoSEQ multiplex PCR. The sample lists 250,000 to 300,000 clones; about 85% were seen once. The specimen was peripheral blood. These receptors all stem from a man aged 18 to 35 with active or convalescent COVID-19.

As regards this clone: Sequence at one end of the junction differs from germline and may be a read error. This chain uses TRBV7-9 with TRBJ2-1, with 8 bases lining up with TRBD2. The germline V gene has CDR1 SEHNR and CDR2 FQNEAQ (reference sequence). CDR3 length equals 14 residues. The CDR3 here is CASSRTGTRIRQVF. The DNA of the CDR3 is TGTGCCAGCAGCCGTACCGGGACTAGGATTCGGCAGGTCTTC. Full variable domain (rest looked up from reference TRBV7-9 and TRBJ2-1): DTGVSQNPRHKITKRGQNVTFRCDPISEHNRLYWYRQTLGQGPEFLTYFQNEAQLEKSRLLSDRFSAERPKGSFSTLEIQRTEQGDSAMYLCASSRTGTRIRQVFGPGTRLTVL.

The count of this clone is one. The chain links TRBV24-1 to TRBJ1-5; TRBD1 agrees at 11 bases. Germline CDR1 and CDR2: KGHDR and SFDVKD. J was trimmed by 6 bases and V by 4 bases; bases with no gene match: 7. This CDR3 region has 16 residues. The CDR3 nucleotides are TGTGCCACCAGTGAGCCCGGGACAGGGGGTAGTCAGCCCCAGCATTTT. Amino acid sequence: CATSEPGTGGSQPQHF.

V usage is TRBV3-1 (or the pseudogene TRBV3-2) and J usage is TRBJ2-5; 8 bases are a match to TRBD2. V was pared by 1 base and J by 4 bases, with 8 bases of the junction left unmatched. Germline-derived CDR1 and CDR2 are LGHDT and YNNKEL (reference sequence). This CDR3 comprises 16 residues. The CDR3 protein is CASSQGFQRGSETQYF. The DNA of the CDR3 is TGTGCCAGCAGCCAAGGGTTCCAGCGGGGGTCAGAGACCCAGTACTTC.

This clone turned up a few times. The V gene is TRBV24-1, the J gene TRBJ2-3; D not certain. Looked up from germline, CDR1 is KGHDR and CDR2 is SFDVKD. V was pared by 3 bases and J by 2 bases, with 14 bases between. The CDR3 is made up of 16 amino acids. CDR3 residues: CATSDTSNPSTDTQYF. DNA of the CDR3: TGTGCCACCAGTGATACGAGTAACCCTTCCACAGATACGCAGTATTTT.

V is TRBV6-5 and J is TRBJ2-5; D gene unclear. Trimming stripped 2 bases from V and 5 bases from J, with 6 bases between. Germline V CDR1 and CDR2: MNHEY, SVGAGI. The CDR3 runs to 12 residues. CDR3 sequence reads: CASSYAGETQYF. DNA for the CDR3: TGTGCCAGCAGTTACGCCGGGGAGACCCAGTACTTC.

V gene TRBV6-5 combines with J gene TRBJ1-1, with D possibly TRBD1 on 6 matching bases. The V and J ends lost 4 bases and 0 bases respectively, with 12 bases between them. CDR1 and CDR2 from the germline V gene are MNHEY and SVGAGI. CDR3 length: 15 residues. The CDR3 region has the DNA TGTGCCAGCAGTTCCCTGGACAGACTGAACACTGAAGCTTTCTTT. It translates to CASSSLDRLNTEAFF.

V is TRBV27 and J is TRBJ1-5, with a weak D call TRBD1 (5 bases). V was trimmed by 9 bases and J by 6 bases, leaving 21 bases between them. The CDR3 has 15 amino acids. CDR1 is MNHEY, CDR2 SMNVEV, per germline (reference sequence). The chain's CDR3 is CASTRVAGLGQPQHF. Here the CDR3 DNA reads TGTGCCAGTACCCGGGTAGCAGGGCTCGGTCAGCCCCAGCATTTT.

This clone was detected only a few times. V gene TRBV5-1 combines with J gene TRBJ2-1; D perhaps matches TRBD1 (5 bases). CDR1 and CDR2 from the germline V gene are SGHRS and YFSETQ. The V gene lost 0 bases and the J gene lost 4 bases, with 5 bases spanning the gap. The CDR3 sequence is 13 residues long. The CDR3: CASSLGQYNEQFF. In DNA, the CDR3 is TGCGCCAGCAGCTTGGGACAGTACAATGAGCAGTTCTTC.

The rearrangement links TRBV12-3 or TRBV12-4 to TRBJ1-1; D is unclear. V was clipped by 5 bases and J by 4 bases, with 8 bases between them. This CDR3 region has 12 residues. CDR3 region: CASSQSLTEAFF. The CDR3 DNA sequence: TGTGCCAGCAGTCAGTCCCTCACTGAAGCTTTCTTT.

The rearrangement joins TRBV11-2 to TRBJ1-5; D unclear. Germline V lookup: CDR1 SGHAT, CDR2 FQNNGV. Trimming pared 0 bases from V and 0 bases from J, leaving 6 bases between. This CDR3 region has 15 residues. The chain's CDR3 is CASSLDYGSNQPQHF. The CDR3 coding sequence is TGTGCCAGCAGCTTAGATTACGGTAGCAATCAGCCCCAGCATTTT.

This chain connects TRBV28 to TRBJ1-1; unclear D gene. Germline V gene lookup returns CDR1 MDHEN and CDR2 SYDVKM. V lost 7 bases, J lost 2 bases, and 8 bases lay in between. This CDR3 spans 12 amino acids. CDR3 loop: CASTAINTEAFF. The CDR3 DNA reads TGTGCCAGCACTGCGATAAACACTGAAGCTTTCTTT.

The CDR3 sequence is CATSEAGTGDEKLFF. The CDR3 nucleotides are TGTGCCACCAGTGAAGCCGGGACAGGGGATGAAAAACTGTTTTTT. The gene calls are TRBV24-1 and TRBJ1-4; 10 bases line up with TRBD1. This CDR3 comprises 15 residues. Trimming at V came to 4 bases and at J to 6 bases, leaving 4 bases not matched to a gene. Germline V gene data show CDR1 as KGHDR and CDR2 as SFDVKD.

The chain recombines TRBV10-3 with TRBJ2-2; D gene unclear. CDR1 ENHRY and CDR2 SYGVKD come from the germline V gene. The CDR3 has 14 amino acids. The V and J ends lost 4 bases and 4 bases respectively, with 10 bases between them. The CDR3 loop is CAISAGGGTGELFF. DNA for the CDR3: TGTGCCATCAGTGCTGGCGGTGGCACCGGGGAGCTGTTTTTT.

The V and J genes are TRBV7-2 and TRBJ1-5; 9 nucleotides line up with TRBD1. There are 15 residues in the CDR3. Trimming cost V 5 bases and J 8 bases; bases outside gene matches: 10. Germline values: CDR1 SGHTA, CDR2 FQGNSA. CDR3 sequence reads: CASSVQGQGAEPQHF. CDR3 DNA sequence: TGTGCCAGCAGCGTACAGGGACAGGGTGCGGAGCCCCAGCATTTT.

The V gene is TRBV4-3, the J gene TRBJ1-1, with D tentatively TRBD1 (5 bases). The CDR3 consists of 15 residues. Trimming took 4 bases from V and 5 from J, leaving 17 bases between them. From germline, CDR1 is LGHNA and CDR2 YSLEER. CDR3 nucleotides: TGCGCCAGCAGCCGACGGTTAGGGGAAGGGACTGAAGCTTTCTTT. Its protein product is CASSRRLGEGTEAFF.

The chain links TRBV10-3 to TRBJ1-6; 8 nucleotides agree with TRBD1. Germline V lookup: CDR1 ENHRY, CDR2 SYGVKD. The CDR3 runs 15 residues. Unmatched junction bases numbered 4, after V lost 8 bases and J lost 1 base. The DNA of the CDR3 is TGTGCCATCTCAGACAGGGGATCCTATAATTCACCCCTCCACTTT. Translation gives CAISDRGSYNSPLHF.

The V call is TRBV28, the J call TRBJ2-3; maybe TRBD2 (6 bases). Looked up from germline, CDR1 is MDHEN and CDR2 is SYDVKM. The CDR3 has 13 amino acids. V shed 3 bases and J shed 5 bases, with 9 bases lying between them. CDR3 sequence reads: CASSLWGEDTQYF. In DNA, the CDR3 is TGTGCCAGCAGTTTGTGGGGGGAAGATACGCAGTATTTT.

The rearrangement joins TRBV7-3 to TRBJ1-3, with a possible D match to TRBD1 (5 bases). Germline values: CDR1 SGHTA, CDR2 FQGTGA. The V and J ends lost 0 bases and 2 bases respectively, with 8 bases between them. The CDR3 loop spans 15 amino acids. In DNA form, the CDR3 reads TGTGCCAGCAGCTTAACCGGACACACTGGAAACACCATATATTTT. Translation: CASSLTGHTGNTIYF.

This clone came up a few times. The CDR3 loop reads CASSSQGYYSPLHF. The CDR3, as DNA: TGTGCCAGCAGCTCCCAGGGCTACTATTCACCCCTCCACTTT. J is TRBJ1-6 and V is TRBV27; D may be TRBD1 (5 bases). CDR3 size: 14 residues. Per the germline V gene, CDR1 is MNHEY and CDR2 is SMNVEV (reference sequence). With 6 bases removed from V and 8 bases from J, the gap between germline ends came to 14 bases.

This clone was observed a handful of times. V gene TRBV2 combines with J gene TRBJ1-2; no reliable D call. From germline, CDR1 is SNHLY and CDR2 FYNNEI. The CDR3 is made up of 14 amino acids. V lost 3 bases, J lost 9 bases, and 17 bases lay in between. The CDR3 DNA reads as TGTGCCAGCAGTGACAGGCAGTCGATTGAAAGCTACACCTTC. Amino acid sequence: CASSDRQSIESYTF.

This sequence joins TRBV5-1 and TRBJ2-1; tentative D call: TRBD1 (6 bases). With 3 bases removed from V and 2 bases from J, the gap between germline ends came to 9 bases. The CDR3 totals 14 residues. CDR1 is SGHRS, CDR2 YFSETQ, per germline. Written as DNA, the CDR3 is TGCGCCAGCAGCTCACAGGGACCCTACAATGAGCAGTTCTTC. Encoded protein: CASSSQGPYNEQFF.

The chain carries TRBV28 and TRBJ2-2; TRBD1 agrees at 11 bases. V lost 8 bases and J lost 4; bases outside the gene matches: 9. From germline, CDR1 is MDHEN and CDR2 SYDVKM. The CDR3 totals 16 residues. This CDR3 reads CASVPGQGVVTGELFF. The CDR3 DNA reads as TGTGCCAGCGTCCCGGGACAGGGGGTGGTCACCGGGGAGCTGTTTTTT.

The chain recombines TRBV11-2 with TRBJ1-1; D is perhaps TRBD1 (6 bases). With 5 bases removed from V and 4 bases from J, the gap between germline ends came to 11 bases. The CDR3 is 13 residues long. The germline gives CDR1 SGHAT, CDR2 FQNNGV. In DNA form, the CDR3 reads TGTGCCAGCAGCCGGGGGGGGGCCACTGAAGCTTTCTTT. Protein: CASSRGGATEAFF.